The 27 T cell receptor beta chains given below trace back to one sample, sequenced in a study of blood T cell repertoires in COVID-19. Produced via immunoSEQ multiplex PCR; TCRdb's table is partial and in-frame only. This sample carries about 95,000 clones, 89% of them seen once, and the ten largest clones take around 5.2%. Sequenced material: peripheral blood. These receptors were obtained from a man between 60 and 70 years old with COVID-19, enrolled during active disease.

This chain joins TRBV12-3 or TRBV12-4 and TRBJ2-2; D might be TRBD1 (5 bases). CDR3 length: 12 residues. V lost 8 bases, J lost 5 bases, and 9 bases lay in between. CDR3 in DNA: TGTGCCAGCGATAGGGGAACCGGGGAGCTGTTTTTT. It translates to CASDRGTGELFF.

The J gene is TRBJ1-2, the V gene TRBV19, with 11 bases that match TRBD1. The CDR3 is 17 residues long. V shed 3 bases, J shed 6 bases, and the junction held 12 bases outside the gene matches. Germline loops: CDR1 LNHDA, CDR2 SQIVND (reference sequence). The CDR3 DNA follows: TGTGCCAGTAGTATTTCCTCGTCCCTGGACAGGGGGCATGGCTACACCTTC. This encodes CASSISSSLDRGHGYTF.

The V and J genes are TRBV7-6 and TRBJ2-1, with D possibly TRBD2 on 5 matching bases. The V end lost 5 bases, the J end lost 3 bases, and 14 bases lay between the germline ends. The germline CDR1 and CDR2 sequences are SGHVS and FNYEAQ. CDR3 length: 15 amino acids. The CDR3 bases are TGTGCCAGCAGCGCGACCGGGGAGCGCTACAATGAGCAGTTCTTC. Protein product: CASSATGERYNEQFF.

The rearrangement joins TRBV5-6 to TRBJ2-3; 9 bases align to TRBD1. The CDR3 has 14 amino acids. Germline CDR1 is SGHDT and CDR2 is YYEEEE. V was pared by 6 bases and J by 6 bases, with 8 bases of the junction left unmatched. CDR3 nucleotide sequence: TGTGCCAGCACCCCACAGGGGGCGGCGGATACGCAGTATTTT. Translating gives CASTPQGAADTQYF.

The chain recombines TRBV5-1 with TRBJ1-5, with 7 bases matching TRBD1. The V segment lost 3 bases and the J segment 2 bases; nucleotides outside the gene matches: 2. In germline, CDR1 is SGHRS, CDR2 YFSETQ. This CDR3 contains 14 residues. In nucleotides, the CDR3 is TGCGCCAGCAGCTGGGGGACAGGCAATCAGCCCCAGCATTTT. It codes for CASSWGTGNQPQHF.

This chain links TRBV7-9 with TRBJ2-7, with 8 bases fitting TRBD1. CDR3 size: 14 residues. Unmatched junction bases numbered 3, after V lost 2 bases and J lost 3 bases. Germline V gives CDR1 SEHNR, CDR2 FQNEAQ (reference sequence). The CDR3 coding sequence is TGTGCCAGCAGCTTAATAACAGGGGGCTACGAGCAGTACTTC. Residues: CASSLITGGYEQYF.

The V call is TRBV5-5, the J call TRBJ1-5, with TRBD1 as a possible D gene (5 bases). CDR1 and CDR2 (germline): SGHKS, YYEKEE (reference sequence). The CDR3 totals 14 residues. V was shortened by 2 bases and J by 6 bases, with 12 bases between the two germline ends. CDR3 DNA: TGTGCCAGCAGCTTTTACGACGGGGGTCAGCCCCAGCATTTT. It is translated as CASSFYDGGQPQHF.

The chain combines TRBV18 with TRBJ2-7; tentatively, D is TRBD1 (8 bases). The V gene's germline CDR1 is KGHSH and CDR2 LQKENI. The ends were cut back, 2 bases at V and 2 bases at J, with 13 bases in the middle. The CDR3 runs to 15 residues. CDR3 sequence (DNA): TGTGCCAGCTCACCAAACAGGGGGGGAGCCTACGAGCAGTACTTC. It yields the protein CASSPNRGGAYEQYF. Full variable domain (missing parts from reference TRBV18 and TRBJ2-7): NAGVMQNPRHLVRRRGQEARLRCSPMKGHSHVYWYRQLPEEGLKFMVYLQKENIIDESGMPKERFSAEFPKEGPSILRIQQVVRGDSAAYFCASSPNRGGAYEQYFGPGTRLTVT.

V is TRBV7-2 and J is TRBJ2-3, with 11 bases lining up with TRBD2. This CDR3 comprises 16 residues. Trimming at V came to 4 bases and at J to 0 bases, leaving 3 bases not matched to a gene. Per the germline V gene, CDR1 is SGHTA and CDR2 is FQGNSA. The CDR3 DNA reads TGTGCCAGCAGCTCTCGGACTAGCGGGAGCACAGATACGCAGTATTTT. Amino acid sequence: CASSSRTSGSTDTQYF.

The rearrangement uses TRBV19 and TRBJ2-5, with TRBD1 matching over 7 bases. The V gene's germline CDR1 is LNHDA and CDR2 SQIVND (reference sequence). CDR3 length equals 15 residues. V lost 2 bases and J lost 5; bases outside the gene matches: 8. CDR3 residues: CASSITALRGETQYF. DNA for the CDR3: TGTGCCAGTAGTATAACAGCGCTCAGGGGGGAGACCCAGTACTTC.

This chain joins TRBV5-1 and TRBJ1-1, with D perhaps matching TRBD1 (5 bases). The germline gives CDR1 SGHRS, CDR2 YFSETQ. The V end lost 0 bases, the J end lost 1 base, and 7 bases lay between the germline ends. The CDR3 is 14 residues long. CDR3 DNA: TGCGCCAGCAGCTTGGCTCAGGGGAACACTGAAGCTTTCTTT. Translated, it gives CASSLAQGNTEAFF.

This chain joins TRBV6-7 and TRBJ2-7; 10 positions agree with TRBD2. TRBV6-7 is treated as an ORF (open reading frame) with a function not yet certain. CDR3 length: 14 residues. V shed 8 bases and J 3 bases; nucleotides not matched to a gene: 7. The CDR3, as DNA: TGTGCCAGCCTAGAGCGGGAGGGCCGCTACGAGCAGTACTTC. Translating gives CASLEREGRYEQYF.

This CDR3 reads CASSPDLTLTDTQYF. The CDR3 DNA is TGTGCCAGCAGCCCGGACTTGACGCTCACAGATACGCAGTATTTT. The chain carries TRBV11-1 and TRBJ2-3; D might be TRBD2 (5 bases). Germline assignment: CDR1 SGHAT and CDR2 FQDESV (reference sequence). This CDR3 comprises 15 residues. V was cut by 5 bases and J by 2 bases, with 14 bases left in between.

The chain uses TRBV11-2 and TRBJ2-4; TRBD2 might be the D (6 bases). This CDR3 comprises 16 residues. Trimming cost V 5 bases and J 6 bases, with 20 bases left between them. Germline-derived CDR1 and CDR2 are SGHAT and FQNNGV. The DNA for the CDR3 is TGTGCCAGCAGCCGGGGAGGAGCAGCAACCTCAAACATTCAGTACTTC. Its protein is CASSRGGAATSNIQYF.

This sequence joins TRBV19 and TRBJ1-4; D call uncertain. Looked up from germline, CDR1 is LNHDA and CDR2 is SQIVND (reference sequence). This CDR3 spans 15 amino acids. V was clipped by 2 bases and J by 3 bases, with 10 bases between them. The CDR3 spells CASSISDLANEKLFF. The CDR3 bases are TGTGCCAGTAGTATAAGCGACTTGGCTAATGAAAAACTGTTTTTT.

This chain joins TRBV10-2 and TRBJ2-3, with 8 bases that match TRBD2. The CDR3 covers 16 residues. V shed 0 bases, J shed 5 bases, and the junction held 7 bases outside the gene matches. Germline assignment: CDR1 WSHSY and CDR2 SAAADI. CDR3 loop: CASSESGTSGGDTQYF. CDR3 DNA sequence: TGCGCCAGCAGTGAGTCGGGAACTAGCGGAGGAGATACGCAGTATTTT.

This rearrangement joins TRBV27 to TRBJ2-1; the D gene is possibly TRBD1 (5 bases). Germline CDR1 reads MNHEY; CDR2 reads SMNVEV (reference sequence). The CDR3 consists of 15 residues. With 2 bases removed from V and 3 bases from J, the gap between germline ends came to 11 bases. The CDR3 DNA follows: TGTGCCAGCAGTTTACAGTCAGGGATCTACAATGAGCAGTTCTTC. It codes for CASSLQSGIYNEQFF.

J is TRBJ1-2 and V is TRBV2; 9 bases are shared with TRBD1. The CDR3 is made up of 14 amino acids. The J segment lost 7 bases and the V segment lost 4 bases, leaving 7 bases of the junction unmatched. CDR1 is SNHLY, CDR2 FYNNEI, per germline. The CDR3 is CASSGPGQGGGYTF. CDR3 nucleotides: TGTGCCAGCAGTGGTCCGGGACAGGGAGGTGGCTACACCTTC.

This clone was observed a single time. This CDR3 is CASSLDRGSGQETQYF. The DNA of the CDR3 is TGTGCCAGCAGCTTAGACAGGGGTAGCGGGCAAGAGACCCAGTACTTC. The chain couples TRBV11-2 to TRBJ2-5; the D gene is possibly TRBD2 (7 bases). Trimming took 0 bases from V and 2 from J, leaving 13 bases between them. The CDR3 loop spans 16 amino acids. CDR1 is SGHAT and CDR2 is FQNNGV in the germline V gene.

This chain uses TRBV11-3 with TRBJ2-1; D possibly corresponds to TRBD1 (6 bases). Germline assignment: CDR1 SGHNT and CDR2 YENEEA. V gave up 3 bases and J gave up 4 bases, with 16 bases separating them. The CDR3 covers 16 residues. The CDR3 DNA follows: TGTGCCAGCAGCTTTTACGGGGACATCGGATACAATGAGCAGTTCTTC. Protein: CASSFYGDIGYNEQFF.

The chain joins TRBV18 to TRBJ1-1; D unclear. The CDR3 is made up of 13 amino acids. The ends were cut back, 2 bases at V and 1 base at J, with 5 bases in the middle. Germline values: CDR1 KGHSH, CDR2 LQKENI. The CDR3 DNA reads as TGTGCCAGCTCACCAATGGCGAACACTGAAGCTTTCTTT. Its protein product is CASSPMANTEAFF.

V usage is TRBV6-1 and J usage is TRBJ1-5; a weak D match, TRBD1 (6 bases). V lost 0 bases to trimming and J lost 3 bases, with 12 bases between them. In germline, CDR1 is MNHNS, CDR2 SASEGT. The CDR3 extends over 16 amino acids. This CDR3 reads CASSEAYRVANQPQHF. The CDR3 DNA sequence: TGTGCCAGCAGTGAAGCGTACAGGGTGGCCAATCAGCCCCAGCATTTT.

This clone has only one observation. This rearrangement joins TRBV9 to TRBJ1-1, with 8 positions matching TRBD1. Germline V gene sequence: CDR1 SGDLS, CDR2 YYNGEE. This CDR3 is 14 amino acids long. Germline trimming cut 3 bases from V and 4 bases from J; bases unmatched to any gene: 5. In DNA form, the CDR3 reads TGTGCCAGCAGCGCCCAACAGGGGGGCACTGAAGCTTTCTTT. Protein sequence: CASSAQQGGTEAFF.

This chain connects TRBV5-6 to TRBJ2-1; 8 positions agree with TRBD1. The CDR3 extends over 15 amino acids. V shed 2 bases, J shed 3 bases, and the junction held 4 bases outside the gene matches. CDR1 and CDR2 from the germline V gene are SGHDT and YYEEEE. CDR3 in amino acids: CASSLSDRDYNEQFF. CDR3 DNA sequence: TGTGCCAGCAGCTTATCGGACAGGGACTACAATGAGCAGTTCTTC.

The rearrangement links TRBV7-8 to TRBJ2-1, with 7 bases that match TRBD1. Germline CDR1 and CDR2: SGHVS and FQNEAQ. The CDR3 extends over 13 amino acids. After removal of 7 bases from V and 9 bases from J, the junction contained 9 bases not matched to a gene. CDR3 bases: TGTGCCAGCAAAACCAGGACAGGCGGTGAGCAGTTCTTC. It is translated as CASKTRTGGEQFF. Full variable domain (rest looked up from reference TRBV7-8 and TRBJ2-1): GAGVSQSPRYKVAKRGQDVALRCDPISGHVSLFWYQQALGQGPEFLTYFQNEAQLDKSGLPSDRFFAERPEGSVSTLKIQRTQQEDSAVYLCASKTRTGGEQFFGPGTRLTVL.

This clone was counted a single time. The rearrangement links TRBV13 to TRBJ2-1, with 9 bases fitting TRBD2. CDR1 and CDR2 from the germline V gene are PRHDT and FYEKMQ (reference sequence). Losses at the gene ends were 5 bases for V and 4 bases for J; bases not matched to a gene: 6. This CDR3 has 15 residues. The CDR3, as DNA: TGTGCCAGCAGCGCCGGCGGGAGGGCGTACAATGAGCAGTTCTTC. Amino acid sequence: CASSAGGRAYNEQFF.

The chain combines TRBV12-3 or TRBV12-4 with TRBJ1-2, with a weak D call TRBD1 (6 bases). The V end lost 3 bases, the J end lost 5 bases, and 10 bases lay between the germline ends. The CDR3 runs 13 residues. The CDR3 nucleotides are TGTGCCAGCAGTTTTGGACAGACTTATGGCTACACCTTC. This sequence encodes CASSFGQTYGYTF.